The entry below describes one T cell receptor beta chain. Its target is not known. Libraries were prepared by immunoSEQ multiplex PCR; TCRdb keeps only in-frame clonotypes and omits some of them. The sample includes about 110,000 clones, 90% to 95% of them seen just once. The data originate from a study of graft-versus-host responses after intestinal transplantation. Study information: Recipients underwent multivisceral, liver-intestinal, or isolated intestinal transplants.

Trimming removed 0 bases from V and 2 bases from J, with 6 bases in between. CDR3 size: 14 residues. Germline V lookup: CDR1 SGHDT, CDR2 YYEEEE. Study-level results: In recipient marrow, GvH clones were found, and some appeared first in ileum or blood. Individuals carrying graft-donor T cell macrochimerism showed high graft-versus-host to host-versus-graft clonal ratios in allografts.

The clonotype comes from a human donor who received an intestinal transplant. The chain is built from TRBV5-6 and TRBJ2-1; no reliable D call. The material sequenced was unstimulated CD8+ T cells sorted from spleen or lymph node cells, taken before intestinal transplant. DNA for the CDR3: TGTGCCAGCAGCTTGGATGGGCCCTACAATGAGCAGTTCTTC. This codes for CASSLDGPYNEQFF.